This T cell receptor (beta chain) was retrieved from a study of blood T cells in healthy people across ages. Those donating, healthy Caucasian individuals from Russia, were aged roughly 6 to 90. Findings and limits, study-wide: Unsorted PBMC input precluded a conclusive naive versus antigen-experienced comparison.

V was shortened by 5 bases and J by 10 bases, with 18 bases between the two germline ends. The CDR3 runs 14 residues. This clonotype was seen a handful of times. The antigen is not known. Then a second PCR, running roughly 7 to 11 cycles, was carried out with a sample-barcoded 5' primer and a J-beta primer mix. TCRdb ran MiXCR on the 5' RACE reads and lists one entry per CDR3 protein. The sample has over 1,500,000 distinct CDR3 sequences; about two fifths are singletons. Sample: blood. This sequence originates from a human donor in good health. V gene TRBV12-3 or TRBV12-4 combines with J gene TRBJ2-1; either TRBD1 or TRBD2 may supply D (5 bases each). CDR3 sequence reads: CASSNEGPGEEQFF. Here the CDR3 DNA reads TGTGCCAGCAGTAATGAGGGACCCGGGGAAGAGCAGTTCTTC.